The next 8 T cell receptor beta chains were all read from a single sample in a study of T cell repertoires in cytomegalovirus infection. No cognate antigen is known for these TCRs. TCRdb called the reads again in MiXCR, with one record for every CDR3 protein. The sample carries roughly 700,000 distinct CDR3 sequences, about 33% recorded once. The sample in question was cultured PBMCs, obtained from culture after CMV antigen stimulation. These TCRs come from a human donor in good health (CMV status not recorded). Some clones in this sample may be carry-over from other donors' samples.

The CDR3 sequence is CASSPPSLYEQYF. CDR3 in DNA: TGTGCCAGCAGCCCCCCGTCCCTCTACGAGCAGTACTTC. The chain is built from TRBV7-2 and TRBJ2-7; D remains unclear. Between the trimmed V and J ends, which lost 5 bases and 3 bases, there was a span of 11 bases. The germline V gene has CDR1 SGHTA and CDR2 FQGNSA. The CDR3 has 13 residues.

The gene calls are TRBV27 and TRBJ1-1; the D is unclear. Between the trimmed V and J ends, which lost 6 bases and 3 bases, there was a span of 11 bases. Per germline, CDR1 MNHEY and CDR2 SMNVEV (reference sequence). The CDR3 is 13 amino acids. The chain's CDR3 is CASRLMWDTEAFF. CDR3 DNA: TGTGCCAGCAGGTTGATGTGGGACACTGAAGCTTTCTTT.

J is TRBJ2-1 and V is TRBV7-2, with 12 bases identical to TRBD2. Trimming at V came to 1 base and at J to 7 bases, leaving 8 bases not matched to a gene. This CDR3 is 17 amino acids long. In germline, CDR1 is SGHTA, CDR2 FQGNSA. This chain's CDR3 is CASSLVASGGAGNEQFF. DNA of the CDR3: TGTGCCAGCAGCTTAGTAGCTAGCGGGGGGGCGGGGAATGAGCAGTTCTTC.

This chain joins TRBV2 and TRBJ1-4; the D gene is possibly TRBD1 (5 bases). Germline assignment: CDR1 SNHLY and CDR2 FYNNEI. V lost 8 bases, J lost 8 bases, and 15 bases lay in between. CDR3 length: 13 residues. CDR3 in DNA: TGTGCCAGCTATAGGGACCGACCAGAAAAACTGTTTTTT. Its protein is CASYRDRPEKLFF.

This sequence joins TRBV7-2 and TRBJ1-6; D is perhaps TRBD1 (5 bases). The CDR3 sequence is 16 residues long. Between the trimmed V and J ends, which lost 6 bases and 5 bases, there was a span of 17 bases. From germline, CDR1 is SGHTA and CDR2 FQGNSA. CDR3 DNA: TGTGCCAGCAGTTCAACTATGACAGCAAATAATTCACCCCTCCACTTT. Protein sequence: CASSSTMTANNSPLHF.

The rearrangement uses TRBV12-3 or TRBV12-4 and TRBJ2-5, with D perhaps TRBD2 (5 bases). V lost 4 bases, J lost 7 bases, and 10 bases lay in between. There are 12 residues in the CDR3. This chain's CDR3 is CASSSRGATQYF. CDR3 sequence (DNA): TGTGCCAGCAGTTCCCGGGGTGCGACCCAGTACTTC.

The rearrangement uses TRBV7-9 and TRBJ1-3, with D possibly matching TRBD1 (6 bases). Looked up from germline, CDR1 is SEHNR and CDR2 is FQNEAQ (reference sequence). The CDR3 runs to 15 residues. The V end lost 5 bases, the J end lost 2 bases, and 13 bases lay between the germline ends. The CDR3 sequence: CASSVDSPPGNTIYF. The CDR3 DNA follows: TGTGCCAGCAGCGTGGACAGTCCTCCTGGAAACACCATATATTTT.

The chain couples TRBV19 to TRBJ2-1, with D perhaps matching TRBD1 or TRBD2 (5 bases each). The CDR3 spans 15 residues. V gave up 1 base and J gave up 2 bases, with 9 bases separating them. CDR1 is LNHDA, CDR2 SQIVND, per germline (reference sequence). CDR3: CASSIGWGTYNEQFF. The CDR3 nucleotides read TGTGCCAGTAGTATAGGGTGGGGGACCTACAATGAGCAGTTCTTC.